Below, 8 T cell receptor beta chains from the same sample are listed, as sequenced in a study of shared clonotypes between healthy human individuals. Using immunoSEQ multiplex PCR, the repertoire was profiled, and TCRdb retains in-frame clones only, with some absent. In the table there are about 1.1 million clones, approximately 77% of which are singletons. Sequencing was performed on memory CD4+ T cells from PBMCs. Subset defined: CD45RA-negative fraction. These receptor sequences come from a man aged 18 to 29 in good health. Some clones in this sample may be carry-over from other donors' samples.

The chain combines TRBV5-4 with TRBJ2-1; tentatively, D is TRBD1 or TRBD2 (6 bases each). V was trimmed by 4 bases and J by 7 bases, leaving 12 bases between them. The CDR3 runs to 13 residues. Germline CDR1 is SGHNT and CDR2 is YYREEE (reference sequence). CDR3 in amino acids: CASSLRGGNEQFF. The DNA for the CDR3 is TGTGCCAGCAGCCTGAGAGGGGGGAATGAGCAGTTCTTC.

This clone was seen a single time. This chain connects TRBV2 to TRBJ2-7, with D maybe TRBD2 (6 bases). The V gene's germline CDR1 is SNHLY and CDR2 FYNNEI. Trimming pared 8 bases from V and 2 bases from J, leaving 13 bases between. This CDR3 has 13 residues. Here the CDR3 reads CASGDSTPYEQYF. The CDR3 bases are TGTGCCAGCGGGGACTCAACTCCCTACGAGCAGTACTTC.

As to this clone: Distinct nucleotide sequences in the sample also encode this CDR3. The chain is built from TRBV5-1 and TRBJ2-7, with D possibly matching TRBD2 (6 bases). The CDR3 extends over 13 amino acids. With 2 bases removed from V and 2 bases from J, the gap between germline ends came to 8 bases. Germline CDR1 reads SGHRS; CDR2 reads YFSETQ. The CDR3: CASSLTGAYEQYF. DNA for the CDR3: TGCGCCAGCAGCTTAACGGGGGCCTACGAGCAGTACTTC.

J is TRBJ2-1 and V is TRBV5-1; D remains ambiguous. V dropped 6 bases and J dropped 3 bases, with 13 bases sitting between them. Looked up from germline, CDR1 is SGHRS and CDR2 is YFSETQ. The CDR3 is made up of 14 amino acids. DNA of the CDR3: TGCGCCAGCACAGCGATGGTAGGCTACAATGAGCAGTTCTTC. Encoded protein: CASTAMVGYNEQFF.

This clone was counted a few times. The chain has TRBV5-1 and TRBJ2-1; D may be TRBD2 (5 bases). CDR1 SGHRS and CDR2 YFSETQ come from the germline V gene. The length of the CDR3 is 15 residues. V shed 4 bases and J shed 4 bases, with 15 bases lying between them. CDR3 sequence reads: CASSPGSNEYNEQFF. The CDR3 nucleotides are TGCGCCAGCAGCCCGGGAAGTAACGAGTACAATGAGCAGTTCTTC.

The gene calls are TRBV25-1 and TRBJ2-7; weak D call: TRBD2 (5 bases). Trimming pared 2 bases from V and 9 bases from J, leaving 8 bases between. This CDR3 region has 11 residues. Germline CDR1 reads MGHDK; CDR2 reads SYGVNS. The chain's CDR3 is CASSELAWQYF. The CDR3 DNA sequence: TGTGCCAGCAGTGAACTAGCATGGCAGTACTTC.

The chain couples TRBV9 to TRBJ2-1, with unresolved D. V dropped 0 bases and J dropped 7 bases, with 11 bases sitting between them. Germline CDR1 SGDLS, CDR2 YYNGEE. The CDR3 runs to 14 residues. The CDR3 DNA reads TGTGCCAGCAGCGTAGAAGCCCTGAGTAATGAGCAGTTCTTC. This codes for CASSVEALSNEQFF.

The gene calls are TRBV7-9 and TRBJ2-1, with 12 bases aligning to TRBD2. This CDR3 spans 14 amino acids. Germline V gives CDR1 SEHNR, CDR2 FQNEAQ (reference sequence). Trimming removed 5 bases from V and 10 bases from J; junction bases left unmatched: 6. In nucleotides, the CDR3 is TGTGCCAGCAGCCACCGGACTAGCGGGAACGAGCAGTTCTTC. It is translated as CASSHRTSGNEQFF.